This TCR beta chain stems from a study of cytotoxic CD8 clonotypes in ibrutinib-treated CLL. The repertoire was sequenced with immunoSEQ multiplex PCR; TCRdb's copy has only in-frame clones and lacks some. Here the sample spans roughly 40,000 clones, 55% to 80% being singletons. Worth noting for this clone: No antigen is known for it.

Study-level results: Rising at ibrutinib response, clonality subsequently fell back toward baseline at progression.

This receptor was obtained from a human donor with chronic lymphocytic leukemia. The material was PBMCs, obtained at disease progression, from a patient treated with ibrutinib.

CDR3: CASSVGGAIYEQYF. For the CDR3, the DNA is TGTGCCAGCAGCGTAGGGGGCGCGATATACGAGCAGTACTTC. V gene TRBV9 combines with J gene TRBJ2-7, with D maybe TRBD1 (5 bases). Between the trimmed V and J ends, which lost 0 bases and 4 bases, there was a span of 11 bases. The CDR3 contains 14 residues. CDR1 is SGDLS, CDR2 YYNGEE, per germline.